This T cell receptor (beta chain) was documented in a study of cytomegalovirus exposure and HLA in healthy donors. Trimming shortened V by 5 bases and J by 3 bases, and 16 bases separated the two germline ends. Germline values: CDR1 SGHTA, CDR2 FQGNSA. CDR3 length equals 15 residues. The PCR made use of 60 Vbeta and 13 Jbeta primers. TCRdb's copy holds only in-frame clones and misses some; the assay was immunoSEQ multiplex PCR. Of 140,000 to 150,000 clones detected, 9.4% appear once; the ten largest clones hold approximately 2%. This clone was recorded a few times. Other DNA sequences of this sample code for an identical CDR3.

Specimen: PBMCs. The chain combines TRBV7-2 with TRBJ1-1, with a possible D match to TRBD1 (6 bases). This receptor was obtained from a male donor in good health and CMV-seronegative. The CDR3, as DNA: TGTGCCAGCAGCCCGGTACAGGGCAGGTACACTGAAGCTTTCTTT. As protein: CASSPVQGRYTEAFF.